These 28 T cell receptor beta chains originate from one sample sequenced in a study of blood T cell repertoires in COVID-19. The protocol was immunoSEQ multiplex PCR, while the TCRdb copy is restricted to in-frame clones and leaves out a portion. The profile covers 200,000 to 250,000 clones, with less than 85% appearing a single time and approximately 3.8% taken by the ten largest. Material for sequencing was peripheral blood. These receptors were taken from an elderly woman with acute or convalescent COVID-19.

The genes are TRBV3-1 (or the pseudogene TRBV3-2) and TRBJ2-3; 13 bases align to TRBD2. V was pared by 6 bases and J by 3 bases, with 3 bases of the junction left unmatched. This CDR3 is built from 15 residues. Germline lookup yields CDR1 LGHDT and CDR2 YNNKEL (reference sequence). The CDR3 protein is CASRAGLAGTDTQYF. CDR3 in DNA: TGTGCCAGCAGGGCGGGACTAGCGGGGACAGATACGCAGTATTTT.

The V call is TRBV4-2, the J call TRBJ1-6, with D maybe TRBD1 (5 bases). V lost 0 bases, J lost 2 bases, and 8 bases lay in between. The CDR3 extends over 16 amino acids. Germline lookup yields CDR1 LGHNA and CDR2 YNFKEQ. Here the CDR3 reads CASSQDGRAYNSPLHF. CDR3 nucleotide sequence: TGTGCCAGCAGCCAAGATGGCAGGGCCTATAATTCACCCCTCCACTTT.

In this sample, this clone turned up a few times. The chain employs TRBV9 and TRBJ2-4; D is perhaps TRBD1 (7 bases). The germline V gene encodes CDR1 SGDLS and CDR2 YYNGEE. The CDR3 extends over 14 amino acids. Trimming removed 0 bases from V and 15 bases from J, with 19 bases in between. CDR3 nucleotides: TGTGCCAGCAGCGTAGGGGACAGCCCCTTGGGAGGGTACTTC. Encoded protein: CASSVGDSPLGGYF.

J is TRBJ1-1 and V is TRBV2; perhaps TRBD1 as D (6 bases). Germline V gene lookup returns CDR1 SNHLY and CDR2 FYNNEI. The CDR3 is 13 residues long. The V end lost 9 bases, the J end lost 5 bases, and 16 bases lay between the germline ends. The DNA for the CDR3 is TGTGCCAGTAACAGGGATGAGAGGACTGAAGCTTTCTTT. This encodes CASNRDERTEAFF. The variable domain in full, with the rest retrieved from reference TRBV2 and TRBJ1-1, is EPEVTQTPSHQVTQMGQEVILRCVPISNHLYFYWYRQILGQKVEFLVSFYNNEISEKSEIFDDQFSVERPDGSNFTLKIRSTKLEDSAMYFCASNRDERTEAFFGQGTRLTVV.

Here the CDR3 reads CASSTSGTRGETQYF. As DNA, the CDR3 is TGTGCCAGTAGTACCTCCGGGACTAGAGGAGAGACCCAGTACTTC. V gene TRBV19 combines with J gene TRBJ2-5; 8 nucleotides match TRBD2. CDR1 is LNHDA and CDR2 is SQIVND in the germline V gene (reference sequence). Trimming cost V 4 bases and J 4 bases; bases outside gene matches: 8. The CDR3 length is 15 residues. The full variable domain, completed using reference TRBV19 and TRBJ2-5, is DGGITQSPKYLFRKEGQNVTLSCEQNLNHDAMYWYRQDPGQGLRLIYYSQIVNDFQKGDIAEGYSVSREKKESFPLTVTSAQKNPTAFYLCASSTSGTRGETQYFGPGTRLLVL.

The chain recombines TRBV6-5 with TRBJ2-1; 7 bases fit TRBD1. Germline assignment: CDR1 MNHEY and CDR2 SVGAGI. V lost 7 bases to trimming and J lost 2 bases; unmatched junction nucleotides: 8. The CDR3 loop spans 15 amino acids. The CDR3, as DNA: TGTGCCAGCAAGCGAGGGACAGCAACCTACAATGAGCAGTTCTTC. Translated: CASKRGTATYNEQFF.

This chain uses TRBV5-1 with TRBJ1-2, with TRBD1 as a possible D gene (5 bases). V was trimmed by 0 bases and J by 4 bases, leaving 10 bases between them. The CDR3 runs 14 residues. From germline, CDR1 is SGHRS and CDR2 YFSETQ. CDR3 nucleotide sequence: TGCGCCAGCAGCTTGGTGGGGGAGGGCTATGGCTACACCTTC. This encodes CASSLVGEGYGYTF.

The V and J genes are TRBV11-2 and TRBJ1-1; D might be TRBD1 (6 bases). The CDR3 extends over 15 amino acids. The ends were cut back, 4 bases at V and 2 bases at J, with 14 bases in the middle. Germline V gives CDR1 SGHAT, CDR2 FQNNGV. The CDR3 DNA sequence: TGTGCCAGCAGCTCACGACGGGGACATAACACTGAAGCTTTCTTT. Protein product: CASSSRRGHNTEAFF.

The rearrangement uses TRBV29-1 and TRBJ2-7, with 8 bases aligning to TRBD1. CDR3 length equals 13 residues. Looked up from germline, CDR1 is SQVTM and CDR2 is ANQGSEA. V shed 6 bases, J shed 4 bases, and the junction held 8 bases outside the gene matches. The CDR3 nucleotides read TGCAGCGTCCCAGGGACAGGACTTTACGAGCAGTACTTC. This sequence encodes CSVPGTGLYEQYF.

This sequence joins TRBV6-2 or TRBV6-3 and TRBJ1-5; tentatively, D is TRBD1 (5 bases). The CDR3 runs to 14 residues. V was pared by 2 bases and J by 10 bases, with 15 bases between. Germline CDR1 MNHEY, CDR2 SVGEGT. This CDR3 reads CASSYRANQGPQHF. The CDR3 bases are TGTGCCAGCAGTTACCGGGCAAATCAGGGTCCCCAGCATTTT.

This clone was counted a single time. This chain joins TRBV10-3 and TRBJ2-7; possibly TRBD1 for D (5 bases). Germline-derived CDR1 and CDR2 are ENHRY and SYGVKD. Trimming removed 4 bases at V and 5 bases at J, with 12 bases between. The length of the CDR3 is 13 residues. The CDR3: CAISGQLRNEQYF. The CDR3 bases are TGTGCCATCAGTGGACAGTTAAGAAACGAGCAGTACTTC.

The rearrangement joins TRBV19 to TRBJ2-3; 9 bases line up with TRBD1. Germline V CDR1 and CDR2: LNHDA, SQIVND (reference sequence). V was clipped by 4 bases and J by 4 bases; unmatched bases: 6. The CDR3 spans 15 residues. DNA for the CDR3: TGTGCCAGTAGTAACGACAGGGGGATCTCAGATACGCAGTATTTT. Residues: CASSNDRGISDTQYF.

This chain uses TRBV7-9 with TRBJ1-6, with D hard to call. Germline V CDR1 and CDR2: SEHNR, FQNEAQ (reference sequence). V was pared by 5 bases and J by 7 bases, with 12 bases between. The CDR3 is 14 residues long. CDR3 loop: CASSPDTINSPLHF. The DNA of the CDR3 is TGTGCCAGCAGCCCCGACACGATAAATTCACCCCTCCACTTT.

This chain uses TRBV9 with TRBJ1-3, with TRBD1 matching over 9 bases. Germline CDR1 SGDLS, CDR2 YYNGEE. V lost 6 bases to trimming and J lost 4 bases; unmatched junction nucleotides: 8. The CDR3 contains 15 residues. CDR3 sequence reads: CASTIGQGSGNTIYF. In nucleotides, the CDR3 is TGTGCCAGCACCATCGGACAGGGGTCCGGAAACACCATATATTTT.

The chain uses TRBV5-1 and TRBJ2-3, with D unresolved. The CDR3 covers 16 residues. Germline CDR1 reads SGHRS; CDR2 reads YFSETQ. V was trimmed by 4 bases and J by 2 bases, leaving 17 bases between them. CDR3 protein: CASSEGPRSPTDTQYF. The CDR3 bases are TGCGCCAGCAGCGAAGGTCCTAGGAGTCCCACAGATACGCAGTATTTT.

The rearrangement links TRBV6-5 to TRBJ1-4; perhaps TRBD1 as D (5 bases). The V and J ends lost 0 bases and 8 bases respectively, with 10 bases between them. CDR3 length equals 14 residues. Germline CDR1 is MNHEY and CDR2 is SVGAGI. This CDR3 reads CASSYSGGREKLFF. The CDR3 DNA is TGTGCCAGCAGTTACTCGGGGGGGAGAGAAAAACTGTTTTTT.

The gene calls are TRBV7-8 and TRBJ2-3, with 7 bases matching TRBD1. Germline V CDR1 and CDR2: SGHVS, FQNEAQ. The junction had 7 bases not matched to a gene; V was cut back by 6 bases and J by 4 bases. The CDR3 extends over 14 amino acids. The CDR3: CASRQTGVPDTQYF. CDR3 sequence (DNA): TGTGCCAGCAGACAAACAGGGGTCCCAGATACGCAGTATTTT.

This clone is a singleton in its sample. The rearrangement links TRBV20-1 to TRBJ1-2, with D possibly being TRBD1 (6 bases). In germline, CDR1 is DFQATT, CDR2 SNEGSKA (reference sequence). The CDR3 sequence is 11 residues long. V shed 8 bases and J shed 11 bases, with 18 bases lying between them. The CDR3 DNA sequence: TGCAGTATAGGGGGGGCGGCTGGTTACACCTTC. It is translated as CSIGGAAGYTF.

The CDR3, as DNA: TGTGCCAGCAGCGGCGGACAGGGGGCACATTCACCCCTCCACTTT. It codes for CASSGGQGAHSPLHF. V gene TRBV11-1 combines with J gene TRBJ1-6, with TRBD1 matching 11 bases. Germline V gene lookup returns CDR1 SGHAT and CDR2 FQDESV (reference sequence). The CDR3 is 15 amino acids. Trimming took 5 bases from V and 8 from J; bases not matched to a gene: 5.

This clone was counted a single time. The gene calls are TRBV7-2 and TRBJ2-1; 7 positions match TRBD2. The CDR3 has 15 amino acids. V lost 2 bases, J lost 4 bases, and 5 bases stayed unmatched. In germline, CDR1 is SGHTA, CDR2 FQGNSA. The CDR3 region is CASSLTSGEYNEQFF. CDR3 DNA sequence: TGTGCCAGCAGCTTAACCAGCGGGGAGTACAATGAGCAGTTCTTC.

The genes are TRBV28 and TRBJ1-3; the match to TRBD1 covers 8 bases. The CDR3 has 16 residues. V was pared by 5 bases and J by 4 bases, with 10 bases of the junction left unmatched. Germline CDR1 is MDHEN and CDR2 is SYDVKM. The CDR3 reads CASSTIGQGPGNTIYF. The CDR3 bases are TGTGCCAGCAGTACCATAGGACAGGGCCCAGGAAACACCATATATTTT.

The V and J genes are TRBV7-9 and TRBJ1-2; D is possibly TRBD1 (5 bases). This CDR3 is 13 amino acids long. CDR1 is SEHNR and CDR2 is FQNEAQ in the germline V gene (reference sequence). V gave up 2 bases and J gave up 8 bases, with 12 bases separating them. CDR3 protein: CASSLRSGWGYTF. CDR3 DNA: TGTGCCAGCAGCTTACGGTCAGGGTGGGGCTACACCTTC.

With respect to this clone: Other DNA sequences from this sample encode an identical CDR3 as well. The chain employs TRBV9 and TRBJ2-2, with D unclear. Trimming left V 2 bases short and J 0 bases short, with 5 bases between. In germline, CDR1 is SGDLS, CDR2 YYNGEE. This CDR3 is built from 14 residues. The CDR3, as DNA: TGTGCCAGCAGCGTCCAAACGAACACCGGGGAGCTGTTTTTT. It translates to CASSVQTNTGELFF. Full variable domain (remainder filled in from reference TRBV9 and TRBJ2-2): DSGVTQTPKHLITATGQRVTLRCSPRSGDLSVYWYQQSLDQGLQFLIQYYNGEERAKGNILERFSAQQFPDLHSELNLSSLELGDSALYFCASSVQTNTGELFFGEGSRLTVL.

The table lists this clone with a count of one. The chain has TRBV28 and TRBJ1-1, with a possible D match to TRBD1 (5 bases). The length of the CDR3 is 11 residues. V was cut by 8 bases and J by 10 bases, with 14 bases left in between. CDR1 and CDR2 from the germline V gene are MDHEN and SYDVKM. The chain's CDR3 is CASGARVGAFF. In DNA form, the CDR3 reads TGTGCCAGCGGGGCCCGAGTAGGAGCTTTCTTT.

The gene calls are TRBV7-9 and TRBJ1-4; D is undetermined. The CDR3 covers 15 residues. Germline CDR1 and CDR2: SEHNR and FQNEAQ (reference sequence). The V end was cut by 2 bases, the J end by 7 bases, with 14 bases between. The CDR3 DNA reads TGTGCCAGCAGCTTAACCGGGGTCGGCGGTGAAAAACTGTTTTTT. Its protein product is CASSLTGVGGEKLFF.

The chain has TRBV3-1 (or the pseudogene TRBV3-2) and TRBJ1-6; 7 bases fit TRBD1. The CDR3 consists of 14 residues. In germline, CDR1 is LGHDT, CDR2 YNNKEL (reference sequence). The V gene end was trimmed by 5 bases and the J gene end by 5 bases; junction bases not matched to a gene: 3. CDR3 residues: CASSWDSHNSPLHF. DNA of the CDR3: TGTGCCAGCAGCTGGGACAGCCATAATTCACCCCTCCACTTT.

This clone was found a few times. The chain carries TRBV12-3 or TRBV12-4 and TRBJ2-7; D remains unclear. This CDR3 is 12 amino acids long. V gave up 7 bases and J gave up 3 bases, with 10 bases separating them. The CDR3 loop reads CASTTLGYEQYF. In DNA, the CDR3 is TGTGCCAGCACTACCCTAGGCTACGAGCAGTACTTC.

This clone showed up just once. The gene calls are TRBV4-2 and TRBJ1-6; maybe TRBD1 (5 bases). Trimming removed 0 bases at V and 7 bases at J, with 13 bases between. Germline CDR1 LGHNA, CDR2 YNFKEQ. The length of the CDR3 is 16 residues. In DNA form, the CDR3 reads TGTGCCAGCAGCCAAGATCCGGCGGGGGTGAATTCACCCCTCCACTTT. This sequence encodes CASSQDPAGVNSPLHF.